The 8 T cell receptor beta chains listed next were all sequenced from one sample in a study of T cell repertoires in cytomegalovirus infection. MiXCR was run by TCRdb on the reads, yielding one entry per CDR3 protein. Of 150,000 to 200,000 distinct CDR3 sequences in the sample, approximately 15% were seen once. Sequenced input: PBMCs. These receptor sequences come from a human donor in good health (CMV status not recorded). Some clones in this sample may be carry-over from other donors' samples.

This clonotype has ten or more counts. The chain recombines TRBV7-3 with TRBJ1-3; D ambiguous. Germline loops: CDR1 SGHTA, CDR2 FQGTGA. The CDR3 contains 14 residues. Deletions cut 1 base from V and 7 bases from J, with 11 bases between. CDR3 DNA sequence: TGTGCCAGCAGCTTAAACGGAGGAGGCAACACCATATATTTT. It translates to CASSLNGGGNTIYF.

This clonotype was seen more than once but under ten times. The chain carries TRBV19 and TRBJ2-7, with TRBD1 identical over 10 bases. Germline lookup yields CDR1 LNHDA and CDR2 SQIVND (reference sequence). J was trimmed by 7 bases and V by 3 bases; bases with no gene match: 6. CDR3 size: 14 residues. CDR3 nucleotide sequence: TGTGCCAGTAGTATCGGGACAGGGGTGGGGGAGCAGTACTTC. Residues: CASSIGTGVGEQYF. Combining the CDR3 with reference TRBV19 and TRBJ2-7 gives the whole variable domain DGGITQSPKYLFRKEGQNVTLSCEQNLNHDAMYWYRQDPGQGLRLIYYSQIVNDFQKGDIAEGYSVSREKKESFPLTVTSAQKNPTAFYLCASSIGTGVGEQYFGPGTRLTVT.

This clonotype showed up many times. V is TRBV28 and J is TRBJ2-3; 8 nucleotides agree with TRBD2. From germline, CDR1 is MDHEN and CDR2 SYDVKM. CDR3 length: 17 residues. Trimming cost V 6 bases and J 4 bases; bases outside gene matches: 15. CDR3 region: CASSILDPGGDPDTQYF. The CDR3 DNA reads as TGTGCCAGCAGCATACTAGACCCCGGGGGGGACCCAGATACGCAGTATTTT.

This clonotype has just a few counts. The rearrangement uses TRBV11-2 and TRBJ1-4; the D gene is possibly TRBD1 (5 bases). Germline V gene lookup returns CDR1 SGHAT and CDR2 FQNNGV. V shed 2 bases and J shed 12 bases, with 25 bases lying between them. This CDR3 contains 17 residues. In DNA, the CDR3 is TGTGCCAGCAGCTTAAATCGAGCCCTCATTGTCACGGGGGAACTGTTTTTT. This encodes CASSLNRALIVTGELFF.

In its sample, this clonotype was seen a few times. The chain recombines TRBV28 with TRBJ1-5, with D perhaps matching TRBD1 (5 bases). Trimming removed 4 bases from V and 2 bases from J, with 15 bases in between. In germline, CDR1 is MDHEN, CDR2 SYDVKM. The CDR3 covers 16 residues. This CDR3 is CASSSEGPVGNQPQHF. CDR3 DNA: TGTGCCAGCAGTTCGGAGGGACCTGTAGGCAATCAGCCCCAGCATTTT.

This clonotype was seen ten or more times. The chain couples TRBV11-2 to TRBJ2-3; possibly TRBD2 for D (5 bases). Germline V gene lookup returns CDR1 SGHAT and CDR2 FQNNGV. V lost 8 bases to trimming and J lost 4 bases, with 19 bases between them. This CDR3 comprises 15 residues. CDR3 DNA sequence: TGTGCCAGCCGCCGTGCCCGGGGATTCCCAGATACGCAGTATTTT. Its translation is CASRRARGFPDTQYF.

This clonotype was seen many times. The gene calls are TRBV24-1 and TRBJ1-2; D ambiguous. The CDR3 has 14 amino acids. Trimming took off 1 base at V and 2 bases at J, with 7 bases between the two ends. CDR1 is KGHDR and CDR2 is SFDVKD in the germline V gene. The CDR3 here is CATSDFSRNYGYTF. CDR3 sequence (DNA): TGTGCCACCAGTGATTTTTCAAGAAACTATGGCTACACCTTC.

This clonotype came up a few times. The V gene is TRBV12-3 or TRBV12-4, the J gene TRBJ2-2; D possibly corresponds to TRBD2 (5 bases). Trimming took 5 bases from V and 7 from J, leaving 11 bases between them. The CDR3 runs to 13 residues. CDR3 in amino acids: CASSLTDFGELFF. The CDR3 coding sequence is TGTGCCAGCAGTCTGACGGACTTCGGGGAGCTGTTTTTT.